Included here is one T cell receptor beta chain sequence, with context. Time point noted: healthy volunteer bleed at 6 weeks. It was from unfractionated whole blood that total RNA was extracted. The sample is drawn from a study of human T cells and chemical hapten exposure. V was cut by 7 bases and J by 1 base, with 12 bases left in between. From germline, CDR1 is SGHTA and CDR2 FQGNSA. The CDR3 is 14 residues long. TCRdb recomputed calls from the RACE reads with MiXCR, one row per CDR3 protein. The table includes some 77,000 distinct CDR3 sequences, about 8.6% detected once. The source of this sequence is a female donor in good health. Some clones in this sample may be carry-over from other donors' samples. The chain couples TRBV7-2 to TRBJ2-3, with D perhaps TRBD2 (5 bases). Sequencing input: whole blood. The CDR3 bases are TGTGCCAGCACGCAGGCGGGCTGCACAGATACGCAGTATTTT. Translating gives CASTQAGCTDTQYF.